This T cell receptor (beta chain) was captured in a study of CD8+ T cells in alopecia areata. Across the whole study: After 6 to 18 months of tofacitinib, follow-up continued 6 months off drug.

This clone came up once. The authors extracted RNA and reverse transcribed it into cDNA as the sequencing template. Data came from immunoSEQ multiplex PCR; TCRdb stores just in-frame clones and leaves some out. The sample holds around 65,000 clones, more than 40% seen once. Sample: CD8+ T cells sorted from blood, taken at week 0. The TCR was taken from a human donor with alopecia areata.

The chain's CDR3 is CASSVEAGEGYEQYF. DNA of the CDR3: TGTGCCAGCAGCGTAGAGGCGGGAGAGGGCTACGAGCAGTACTTC. The V and J genes are TRBV9 and TRBJ2-7; 7 bases align to TRBD2. This CDR3 comprises 15 residues. The junction had 6 bases not matched to a gene; V was cut back by 0 bases and J by 3 bases. Germline V gene sequence: CDR1 SGDLS, CDR2 YYNGEE.